The rows below give T cell receptor beta chains drawn from one sample of a study of blood T cell repertoires in COVID-19. Data came from immunoSEQ multiplex PCR; TCRdb stores just in-frame clones and leaves some out. The sample records about 200,000 clones, around 90% being singletons. Sequencing used peripheral blood. These receptor sequences come from a man between 60 and 70 years old who had recovered from COVID-19. Both conserved end residues are part of each CDR3. D genes are given only for firm matches. The size field is filled for only some rows; it gives once, few, many or a size class.

>TRBJ1-1|TRBV7-2|TRBD1|.
TGTGCCAGCAGCTTAGTCCAGGGGGCGGGGACTGAAGCTTTCTTT
CASSLVQGAGTEAFF
>TRBJ1-1|TRBV15|.|.
TGTGCCACCAGCAGGGCTTTGAACACTGAAGCTTTCTTT
CATSRALNTEAFF
>TRBJ2-2|TRBV18|TRBD1|.
TGTGCCAGCTCACCGGGACAGGGGAACACCGGGGAGCTGTTTTTT
CASSPGQGNTGELFF
>TRBJ1-2|TRBV3-1/TRBV3-2|TRBD1|.
TGTGCCAGCAGCCATTGGGACAGGGGGCTCTATGGCTACACCTTC
CASSHWDRGLYGYTF
>TRBJ2-3|TRBV15|.|once
TGTGCCACCAGCAGAGGGGGCCTCAGTCCTAACACAGATACGCAGTATTTT
CATSRGGLSPNTDTQYF
>TRBJ2-5|TRBV7-3|.|.
TGTGCCAGCAGCTTAGGGCCTTGGGAGACCCAGTACTTC
CASSLGPWETQYF
>TRBJ1-2|TRBV3-1/TRBV3-2|.|.
TGTGCCAGCAGCCAAGTCTCGTCATTGCGTGGCTACACCTTC
CASSQVSSLRGYTF
>TRBJ2-5|TRBV10-3|TRBD2|.
TGTGCCATCAGTGAGTCCATAGCGGGGGGACAAGAGACCCAGTACTTC
CAISESIAGGQETQYF
>TRBJ2-3|TRBV5-1|TRBD2|.
TGCGCCAGCAGCTTAGCGGGATGGGCAGATACGCAGTATTTT
CASSLAGWADTQYF
>TRBJ1-1|TRBV28|.|.
TGTGCCAGCAGTTTATACAAAGGGCCGGGAACTGAAGCTTTCTTT
CASSLYKGPGTEAFF
>TRBJ2-7|TRBV11-2|TRBD2|.
TGTGCCAGCAGCCCATATAGCGGGGCTCTCCCAGGCGAGCAGTACTTC
CASSPYSGALPGEQYF
>TRBJ2-3|TRBV7-2|TRBD2|.
TGTGCCAGCAGCTCCGGACTAGCGGGAGTGGCAGATACGCAGTATTTT
CASSSGLAGVADTQYF
>TRBJ2-1|TRBV10-3|.|.
TGTGCCATCAGTGGCGGGACCCAGGGGGTGCAGTTCTTC
CAISGGTQGVQFF
>TRBJ2-2|TRBV9|TRBD1|few
TGTGCCAGCAGCGTACGGACAGGGATGAACACCGGGGAGCTGTTTTTT
CASSVRTGMNTGELFF
>TRBJ1-6|TRBV10-3|.|once
TGTGCCATCAGTACGACAGGAGGTGGGGATAATTCACCCCTCCACTTT
CAISTTGGGDNSPLHF
>TRBJ2-3|TRBV9|TRBD2|.
TGTGCCAGCAGCGTTCACCCGGGAGGTACCACAGATACGCAGTATTTT
CASSVHPGGTTDTQYF
>TRBJ1-2|TRBV2|TRBD1|few
TGTGCCAGCAGGCTACAGGGGGCAGACTATGGCTACACCTTC
CASRLQGADYGYTF
>TRBJ2-7|TRBV19|TRBD2|once
TGTGCCAGTAGTCCCTCAGCGGGAGGGCTTTACGAGCAGTACTTC
CASSPSAGGLYEQYF
>TRBJ1-5|TRBV6-5|TRBD1|.
TGTGCCAGCAGTTACGCACGACAGGGTCAGCCCCAGCATTTT
CASSYARQGQPQHF
>TRBJ2-1|TRBV7-9|TRBD2|.
TGTGCCAGCAGCCTCGGGACTAACCGAGGCCAGTTCTTC
CASSLGTNRGQFF
>TRBJ2-1|TRBV29-1|TRBD2|once
TGCAGCGTTGATACGCGGGAGGGATACAATGAGCAGTTCTTC
CSVDTREGYNEQFF
>TRBJ2-1|TRBV18|TRBD2|.
TGTGCCAGCTCACCAGGAGGGACTATAAGCTCCTACAATGAGCAGTTCTTC
CASSPGGTISSYNEQFF
>TRBJ1-1|TRBV25-1|.|.
TGTGCCAGCAGGGGCAGGGAGGGGACTGAAGCTTTCTTT
CASRGREGTEAFF
>TRBJ2-5|TRBV12-2|.|.
TGTGCAAGTCGCAATCCGGGACAGGAGACCGATGTGAAAGAGACCCAGTACTTC
CASRNPGQETDVKETQYF
>TRBJ2-1|TRBV15|.|.
TGTGCCACCAGCAGAGGGCGGGACCCGGGGCAGTTCTTC
CATSRGRDPGQFF
>TRBJ2-7|TRBV5-1|.|.
TGCGCCAGCAGCTTGAGACAAGGGCTCCCCGGGGCCTACGAGCAGTACTTC
CASSLRQGLPGAYEQYF
>TRBJ2-1|TRBV7-2|TRBD2|.
TGTGTCAGCAGCTATGAACTAGCGGGAGGGATAAGGGGGGAGCAGTTCTTC
CVSSYELAGGIRGEQFF
>TRBJ2-2|TRBV27|.|once
TGTGCCAGCAGTCAATCTAGGCACCTGTTTTTT
CASSQSRHLFF
>TRBJ2-3|TRBV6-1|TRBD1|.
TGTGCCAGCAGTGAAGTACAGGGGGCAGGGGATACGCAGTATTTT
CASSEVQGAGDTQYF
>TRBJ1-5|TRBV15|TRBD1|.
TGTGCCACCAGCAGAGCGGGACAGCTTAGCAATCAGCCCCAGCATTTT
CATSRAGQLSNQPQHF
>TRBJ2-3|TRBV27|TRBD1|.
TGTGCCAGCAGAGTACAGGGGATGGGGACAGATACGCAGTATTTT
CASRVQGMGTDTQYF
>TRBJ1-2|TRBV3-1/TRBV3-2|TRBD1|.
TGTGCCAGCAGCCAAGTATGGGACAGCCCGAGGTACTATGGCTACACCTTC
CASSQVWDSPRYYGYTF
>TRBJ1-1|TRBV24-1|.|.
TGTGCCACCAGTGACCCTTCCGTAGGGGGTGGAAAAGCTTTCTTT
CATSDPSVGGGKAFF
>TRBJ2-3|TRBV12-3/TRBV12-4|TRBD1|.
TGTGCCATCACACAGGGGGCGACAGATACGCAGTATTTT
CAITQGATDTQYF
>TRBJ1-5|TRBV6-1|.|.
TGTGCCAGCAGTGAAGGGGGCCAGCTTCAGCCCCAGCATTTT
CASSEGGQLQPQHF
>TRBJ2-6|TRBV9|TRBD2|.
TGTGCCAGCAGCGTAGACCCAGCGGGGAGCTCTGGGGCCAACGTCCTGACTTTC
CASSVDPAGSSGANVLTF
>TRBJ1-2|TRBV2|TRBD1|.
TGTGCCAGCACTCGGGACAGCCCGGAAGGCTACACCTTC
CASTRDSPEGYTF
>TRBJ1-5|TRBV4-3|.|.
TGCGCCAGCAGCCAAGATCTCAATCAGCCCCAGCATTTT
CASSQDLNQPQHF
>TRBJ2-3|TRBV10-3|TRBD2|.
TGTGCCATCAGTGAGTCCCGAACTAGCGGGGGAATGACAGATACGCAGTATTTT
CAISESRTSGGMTDTQYF
>TRBJ2-7|TRBV5-5|.|.
TGTGCCAGCAGCTTGGAGGAGGCCTCCTACGAGCAGTACTTC
CASSLEEASYEQYF
>TRBJ2-7|TRBV11-1|.|.
TGTGCCAGCAGCGGGGACTCCTCCTACGAGCAGTACTTC
CASSGDSSYEQYF
>TRBJ2-7|TRBV27|.|.
TGTGCCAGCAGTCGACTAGTCGTAGGTAACGAGCAGTACTTC
CASSRLVVGNEQYF
>TRBJ1-1|TRBV11-3|.|.
TGTGCCAGCAGCTTAGGAGTAGGGAGACCCACTGAAGCTTTCTTT
CASSLGVGRPTEAFF
>TRBJ1-1|TRBV7-2|.|.
TGTGCCAGCAGCTTATTCTCTGCGGGGAACACTGAAGCTTTCTTT
CASSLFSAGNTEAFF
>TRBJ2-5|TRBV2|.|.
TGTGCCAGCAGTCGGGACTTTGGTGTGACCCAGTACTTC
CASSRDFGVTQYF
>TRBJ1-3|TRBV5-1|TRBD1|.
TGCGCCAGCAGCTCACAGGGGGCGCCGGGAAACACCATATATTTT
CASSSQGAPGNTIYF
>TRBJ1-2|TRBV6-6|.|.
TGTGCCAGCATCTACCCGGGTTCTTACTATGGCTACACCTTC
CASIYPGSYYGYTF
>TRBJ1-2|TRBV7-2|.|.
TGTGCCAGCAGCTTATGGGACACTAACTATGGCTACACCTTC
CASSLWDTNYGYTF
>TRBJ1-5|TRBV2|.|.
TGTGCCAGCAGTGCCCTCTTTAGCAATCAGCCCCAGCATTTT
CASSALFSNQPQHF
>TRBJ1-6|TRBV30|TRBD1|.
TGTGCCTGGAGTGTACGAACAGGGGGTAGTTCACCCCTCCACTTT
CAWSVRTGGSSPLHF
>TRBJ2-7|TRBV12-5|TRBD1|.
TGTGCTAGTGGTCCTCAGACAGGGAACCCCTACGAGCAGTACTTC
CASGPQTGNPYEQYF
>TRBJ2-6|TRBV19|.|few
TGTGCCAGTGGGCAATCCAACGTCCTGACTTTC
CASGQSNVLTF